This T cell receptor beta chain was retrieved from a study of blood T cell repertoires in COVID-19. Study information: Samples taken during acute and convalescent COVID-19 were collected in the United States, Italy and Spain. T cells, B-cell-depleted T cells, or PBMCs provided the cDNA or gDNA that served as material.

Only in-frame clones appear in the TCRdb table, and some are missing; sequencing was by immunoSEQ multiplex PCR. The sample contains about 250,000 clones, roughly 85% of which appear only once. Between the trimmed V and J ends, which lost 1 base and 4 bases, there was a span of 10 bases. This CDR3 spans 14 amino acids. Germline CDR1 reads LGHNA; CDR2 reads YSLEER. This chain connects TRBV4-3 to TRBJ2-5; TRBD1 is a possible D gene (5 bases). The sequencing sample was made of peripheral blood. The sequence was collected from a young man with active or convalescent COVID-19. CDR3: CASSQVPGLETQYF. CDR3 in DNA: TGCGCCAGCAGCCAAGTTCCAGGGCTAGAGACCCAGTACTTC.